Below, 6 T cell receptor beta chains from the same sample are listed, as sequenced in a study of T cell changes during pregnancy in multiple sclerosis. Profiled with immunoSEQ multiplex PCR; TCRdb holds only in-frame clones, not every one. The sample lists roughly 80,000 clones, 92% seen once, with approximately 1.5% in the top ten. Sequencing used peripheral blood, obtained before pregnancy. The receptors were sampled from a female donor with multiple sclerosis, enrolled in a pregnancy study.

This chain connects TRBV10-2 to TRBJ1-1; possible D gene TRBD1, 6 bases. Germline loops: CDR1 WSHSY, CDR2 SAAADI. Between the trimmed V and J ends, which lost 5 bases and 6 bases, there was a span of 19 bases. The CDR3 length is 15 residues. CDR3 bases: TGCGCCAGCAGTCCAGGGGCGCATAATATGGCTGAAGCTTTCTTT. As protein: CASSPGAHNMAEAFF.

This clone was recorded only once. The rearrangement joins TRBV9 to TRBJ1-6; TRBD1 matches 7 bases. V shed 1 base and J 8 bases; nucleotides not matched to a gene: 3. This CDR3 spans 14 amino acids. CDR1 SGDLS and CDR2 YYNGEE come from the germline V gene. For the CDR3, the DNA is TGTGCCAGCAGCGTAAGGGACAGCGATTCACCCCTCCACTTT. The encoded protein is CASSVRDSDSPLHF.

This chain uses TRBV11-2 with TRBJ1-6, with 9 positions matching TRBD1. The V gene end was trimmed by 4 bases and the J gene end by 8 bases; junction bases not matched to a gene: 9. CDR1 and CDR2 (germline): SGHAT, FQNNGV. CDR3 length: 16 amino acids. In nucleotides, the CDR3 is TGTGCCAGCAGCTGGGCTCCGGGACAGGGTCATTCACCCCTCCACTTT. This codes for CASSWAPGQGHSPLHF.

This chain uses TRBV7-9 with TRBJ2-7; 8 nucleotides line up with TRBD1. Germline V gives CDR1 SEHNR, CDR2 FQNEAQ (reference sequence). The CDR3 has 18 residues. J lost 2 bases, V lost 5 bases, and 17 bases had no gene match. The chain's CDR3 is CASSPPPGQGIGTYEQYF. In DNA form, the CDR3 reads TGTGCCAGCAGCCCACCCCCCGGACAGGGTATCGGCACCTACGAGCAGTACTTC.

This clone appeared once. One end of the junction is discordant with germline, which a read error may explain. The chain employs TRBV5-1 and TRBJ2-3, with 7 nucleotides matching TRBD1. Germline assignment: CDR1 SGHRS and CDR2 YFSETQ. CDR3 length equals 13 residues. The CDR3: CASSSTGIDKQYF. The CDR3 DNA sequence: TGCGCCAGCAGCTCGACAGGGATTGATAAGCAGTATTTT.

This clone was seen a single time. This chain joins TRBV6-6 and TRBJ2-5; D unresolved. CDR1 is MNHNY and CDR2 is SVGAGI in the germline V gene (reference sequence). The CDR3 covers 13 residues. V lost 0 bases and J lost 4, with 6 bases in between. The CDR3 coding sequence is TGTGCCAGCAGTTACTCCTACCTAGAGACCCAGTACTTC. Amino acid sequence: CASSYSYLETQYF.